This TCR beta chain is from a study of regulatory T cells in long-lasting Graves disease. Turning to the study itself: Antithyroid drugs had been given to newly diagnosed Graves' patients for under 3 months.

The V end lost 3 bases, the J end lost 2 bases, and 6 bases lay between the germline ends. The germline V gene has CDR1 SNHLY and CDR2 FYNNEI. The CDR3 length is 13 residues. The authors built TCR beta libraries using iRepertoire HTBI primers and Arm-PCR of CDR3 regions. Via MiXCR, TCRdb re-called the multiplex PCR reads, giving one row per CDR3 protein. Seen here are 350,000 to 450,000 distinct CDR3 sequences, 15% observed once, and the top ten hold 16%. This clonotype showed up many times. The time point is: newly diagnosed GD, antithyroid drugs for less than 3 months. PBMC RNA served as the TCR library source. The same data also contributed to another study, on T cells in Graves' hyperthyroidism and ophthalmopathy. As that study records: RT-PCR in the first round (using the HTBI primer set) targeted the TCR CDR3. In the blood, most expanded thyroid clonotypes above 0.001 appeared as well. Model output signaled ophthalmopathy a median 6.5 months ahead of onset.

The sequence came from a woman in her twenties or thirties with Graves disease. The sample consisted of peripheral blood mononuclear cells (PBMCs), taken at new diagnosis, from a patient treated with antithyroid drugs. The chain carries TRBV2 and TRBJ2-3, with D maybe TRBD2 (5 bases). CDR3 nucleotide sequence: TGTGCCAGCAGTGAGGAGGCCACAGATACGCAGTATTTT. Its translation: CASSEEATDTQYF.